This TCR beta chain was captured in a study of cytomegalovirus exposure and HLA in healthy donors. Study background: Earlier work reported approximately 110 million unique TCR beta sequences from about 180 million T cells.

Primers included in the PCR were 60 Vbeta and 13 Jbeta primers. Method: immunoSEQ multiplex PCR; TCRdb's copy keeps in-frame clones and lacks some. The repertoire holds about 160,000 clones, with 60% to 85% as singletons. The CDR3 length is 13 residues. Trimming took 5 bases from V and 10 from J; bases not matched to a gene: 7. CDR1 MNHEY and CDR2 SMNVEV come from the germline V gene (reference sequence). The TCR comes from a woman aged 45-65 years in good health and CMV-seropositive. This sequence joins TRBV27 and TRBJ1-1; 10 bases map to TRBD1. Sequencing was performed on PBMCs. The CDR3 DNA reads TGTGCCAGCAGTCCAAGACAGGGGGCTGGAGCTTTCTTT. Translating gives CASSPRQGAGAFF.